The 20 T cell receptor beta chains below come from one sample, sequenced in a study of regulatory T cells in long-lasting Graves disease. TCR beta libraries were built with iRepertoire HTBI primers and Arm-PCR of CDR3 regions. TCRdb re-analysed the multiplex PCR reads in MiXCR, keeping a single row per CDR3 protein. This sample yields more than 300,000 distinct CDR3 sequences, of which about 16% are seen a single time; about 20% belongs to the top ten. Stated time point: newly diagnosed GD, antithyroid drugs for less than 3 months. Extracted PBMC RNA gave rise to the TCR library. Here the sequenced sample was peripheral blood mononuclear cells (PBMCs), taken at new diagnosis, from a patient treated with antithyroid drugs. These receptors were collected from a female donor with Graves disease.

This clonotype was recorded at least ten times. The chain recombines TRBV7-2 with TRBJ1-1; D unclear. Per germline, CDR1 SGHTA and CDR2 FQGNSA. The CDR3 runs 13 residues. V lost 1 base to trimming and J lost 4 bases, with 7 bases between them. This CDR3 is CASSLGETTEAFF. CDR3 bases: TGTGCCAGCAGCTTAGGGGAGACCACTGAAGCTTTCTTT. The complete variable domain, with remaining parts taken from reference TRBV7-2 and TRBJ1-1, reads GAGVSQSPSNKVTEKGKDVELRCDPISGHTALYWYRQSLGQGLEFLIYFQGNSAPDKSGLPSDRFSAERTGGSVSTLTIQRTQQEDSAVYLCASSLGETTEAFFGQGTRLTVV.

This clonotype came up a few times. V and J are TRBV12-5 and TRBJ2-1; the match to TRBD1 covers 10 bases. This CDR3 is 16 amino acids long. Germline CDR1 reads LGHNT; CDR2 reads FRNRAP. With 2 bases clipped from V and 4 bases from J, the junction kept 5 bases outside the gene matches. CDR3 sequence reads: CASGLPMGQGYNEQFF. The CDR3 DNA follows: TGTGCTAGTGGTTTGCCCATGGGACAGGGGTACAATGAGCAGTTCTTC.

CDR3 amino acids: CASSLGLIQETQYF. The CDR3 DNA is TGTGCCAGCAGCTTAGGGCTAATTCAGGAGACCCAGTACTTC. V is TRBV11-2 and J is TRBJ2-1; D is unresolved. With the DNA end fitting TRBJ2-5 better, the J assignment may be wrong. Germline lookup yields CDR1 SGHAT and CDR2 FQNNGV. This CDR3 region has 14 residues.

This clonotype was counted only a few times. This could be a read error, since a much larger clone is one nucleotide away. This CDR3 is CAVSEAGLGNQPQHF. The CDR3 DNA reads TGTGCCGTCAGTGAGGCAGGGTTGGGCAATCAGCCCCAGCATTTT. The chain has TRBV10-3 and TRBJ1-5, with a possible D match to TRBD1 (5 bases). Germline V gives CDR1 ENHRY, CDR2 SYGVKD. The CDR3 covers 15 residues.

In this sample, this clonotype turned up many times. CDR3 sequence reads: CASSVDRSGRPGSGYTF. CDR3 DNA: TGTGCCAGCAGCGTAGATCGTTCGGGGCGACCGGGTTCTGGCTACACCTTC. The V and J genes are TRBV9 and TRBJ1-2; tentatively, D is TRBD1 (5 bases). The germline V and J ends were trimmed by 0 bases and 7 bases, with 22 bases remaining between them. Germline V lookup: CDR1 SGDLS, CDR2 YYNGEE. This CDR3 is built from 17 residues.

The chain joins TRBV29-1 to TRBJ1-5; 10 positions agree with TRBD1. Germline V CDR1 and CDR2: SQVTM, ANQGSEA. The CDR3 has 13 amino acids. The V and J ends lost 6 bases and 2 bases, in that order; junction bases with no gene match: 1. CDR3 in DNA: TGCAGCGTCGGGACAGGGGGCAATCAGCCCCAGCATTTT. It encodes CSVGTGGNQPQHF.

The sample holds many counts of this clonotype. V usage is TRBV12-3 or TRBV12-4 and J usage is TRBJ2-5; 8 bases line up with TRBD2. There are 14 residues in the CDR3. V shed 3 bases, J shed 5 bases, and the junction held 5 bases outside the gene matches. The CDR3 protein is CASSFSGGGETQYF. CDR3 nucleotides: TGTGCCAGCAGTTTCTCCGGGGGGGGGGAGACCCAGTACTTC.

This clonotype was seen a handful of times. This chain uses TRBV24-1 with TRBJ2-1, with TRBD1 identical over 8 bases. Looked up from germline, CDR1 is KGHDR and CDR2 is SFDVKD. The ends lost 4 bases at V and 8 bases at J; junction bases unmatched: 9. The CDR3 totals 15 residues. This CDR3 reads CATSELRDRYYEQFF. The DNA of the CDR3 is TGTGCCACCAGTGAGCTCCGGGACAGGTATTATGAGCAGTTCTTC.

Comments on this clonotype: With a much larger clone just one base away, this may be a read error. The gene calls are TRBV25-1 and TRBJ1-1; a possible D gene is TRBD1 (5 bases). V lost 5 bases and J 0 bases, leaving 13 bases between the germline ends. Germline V gives CDR1 MGHDK, CDR2 SYGVNS. The CDR3 extends over 15 amino acids. CDR3 loop: CASSPGRGVNTEAFF. The CDR3 region has the DNA TGTGCCAGCAGTCCCGGTCGAGGGGTGAACACTGAAGCTTTCTTT.

This clonotype was observed many times. V usage is TRBV7-9 and J usage is TRBJ1-5, with D hard to call. The V end lost 5 bases, the J end lost 5 bases, and 7 bases lay between the germline ends. The CDR3 length is 12 residues. The germline gives CDR1 SEHNR, CDR2 FQNEAQ (reference sequence). The CDR3: CASSLLDQPQHF. The CDR3 DNA reads as TGTGCCAGCAGCCTACTGGATCAGCCCCAGCATTTT.

This clonotype was detected ten times or more. The chain joins TRBV4-3 to TRBJ1-1, with unresolved D. This CDR3 has 14 residues. V shed 0 bases and J shed 1 base, with 6 bases lying between them. Per the germline V gene, CDR1 is LGHNA and CDR2 is YSLEER. As DNA, the CDR3 is TGCGCCAGCAGCCAAGATCTTTGGAACACTGAAGCTTTCTTT. Its protein is CASSQDLWNTEAFF.

This sequence joins TRBV19 and TRBJ2-1, with 7 bases that match TRBD2. V trimming: 5 bases; J trimming: 7 bases; junction bases outside the gene matches: 17. Germline values: CDR1 LNHDA, CDR2 SQIVND (reference sequence). There are 17 residues in the CDR3. In DNA form, the CDR3 reads TGTGCCAGTAGTTCCTCCTCGGCGGGAGTCGTTATGAATGAGCAGTTCTTC. The encoded protein is CASSSSSAGVVMNEQFF.

In this sample, this clonotype turned up many times. The V and J genes are TRBV6-1 and TRBJ2-3, with 10 bases that match TRBD1. CDR1 and CDR2 from the germline V gene are MNHNS and SASEGT. V trimming: 5 bases; J trimming: 5 bases; junction bases outside the gene matches: 7. This CDR3 spans 15 amino acids. CDR3: CASSRRDRGVDTQYF. CDR3 coding DNA: TGTGCCAGCAGTCGCCGGGACAGGGGAGTAGATACGCAGTATTTT.

This clonotype was seen at least ten times. The gene calls are TRBV5-1 and TRBJ2-1, with TRBD2 matching 9 bases. The J segment lost 4 bases and the V segment lost 4 bases, leaving 9 bases of the junction unmatched. CDR3 length: 16 residues. Germline CDR1 reads SGHRS; CDR2 reads YFSETQ. The CDR3 sequence is CASSTLAGVVYNEQFF. CDR3 nucleotide sequence: TGCGCCAGCAGCACCTTAGCGGGAGTGGTTTACAATGAGCAGTTCTTC.

This clonotype was observed many times. J is TRBJ1-1 and V is TRBV7-9; D possibly corresponds to TRBD1 (5 bases). The ends were cut back, 5 bases at V and 3 bases at J, with 13 bases in the middle. Germline V gene data show CDR1 as SEHNR and CDR2 as FQNEAQ (reference sequence). This CDR3 region has 14 residues. This CDR3 reads CASSQRRQHTEAFF. The DNA for the CDR3 is TGTGCCAGCAGCCAACGTCGACAGCACACTGAAGCTTTCTTT.

This clonotype has a count of ten or more. The chain is built from TRBV3-1 and TRBJ2-5; tentatively, D is TRBD1 (6 bases). This CDR3 is 15 amino acids long. Germline V CDR1 and CDR2: LGHDT, YNNKEL (reference sequence). Trimming shortened V by 5 bases and J by 5 bases, and 18 bases separated the two germline ends. DNA for the CDR3: TGTGCCAGCAGCACAGGGTTAGGCGGTTCGGAGACCCAGTACTTC. This sequence encodes CASSTGLGGSETQYF.

This clonotype was counted ten times or more. The CDR3 nucleotides are TGTGCCATCAGTGAGACGGGACAGAGCACAGATACGCAGTATTTT. It translates to CAISETGQSTDTQYF. The chain carries TRBV10-3 and TRBJ2-3, with 7 bases matching TRBD1. Germline V gene lookup returns CDR1 ENHRY and CDR2 SYGVKD. Unmatched junction bases numbered 2, after V lost 2 bases and J lost 0 bases. The CDR3 is 15 amino acids.

The rearrangement links TRBV11-2 to TRBJ2-3; maybe TRBD2 (6 bases). The CDR3 length is 14 residues. V gave up 5 bases and J gave up 2 bases, with 11 bases separating them. Germline assignment: CDR1 SGHAT and CDR2 FQNNGV. DNA of the CDR3: TGTGCCAGCAGCGCCGGACTACCCACAGATACGCAGTATTTT. It is translated as CASSAGLPTDTQYF.

This clonotype has a count of ten or more. The V gene is TRBV5-1, the J gene TRBJ2-3; no reliable D call. The CDR3 has 14 residues. Germline assignment: CDR1 SGHRS and CDR2 YFSETQ. Deletions cut 0 bases from V and 5 bases from J, with 10 bases between. CDR3 DNA sequence: TGCGCCAGCAGCTTGGGCCCCGACGAAGATACGCAGTATTTT. It specifies CASSLGPDEDTQYF.

This clonotype has at least ten counts. The V and J genes are TRBV12-3 or TRBV12-4 and TRBJ2-1, with 12 positions matching TRBD2. This CDR3 is built from 14 residues. The ends lost 6 bases at V and 8 bases at J; junction bases unmatched: 5. The CDR3 DNA reads TGTGCCAGCAGACTGACTAGCGGGAGTTATGAGCAGTTCTTC. This encodes CASRLTSGSYEQFF.